Below, 14 T cell receptor beta chains from the same sample are listed, as sequenced in a study of tumor-infiltrating lymphocytes in primary liver carcinoma. Starting material for RNA and DNA co-extraction consisted of about 20-30 mg of unsorted bulk tissue. Starting material of about 0.45 ug total RNA yielded TCR beta cDNA via a constant-region primer. What produced the TCR beta libraries was three nested multiplex PCR rounds using slightly modified ARM-PCR. For approximately 9 cycles apiece, the opening two PCR rounds ran with TRBV1-TRBV30 forward primers and a C-beta reverse primer. TCRdb re-called the multiplex PCR reads with MiXCR, one entry per CDR3 protein. The table shows approximately 190,000 distinct CDR3 sequences, with around four fifths occurring only once. The sequencing sample was made of tumor tissue from primary liver carcinoma. These receptors all come from a man between 35 and 55 years old with primary liver carcinoma and hepatitis B virus infection.

The gene calls are TRBV29-1 and TRBJ1-6, with 9 bases lining up with TRBD1. This CDR3 is built from 15 residues. Germline CDR1 reads SQVTM; CDR2 reads ANQGSEA. The V and J ends lost 5 bases and 9 bases, in that order; junction bases with no gene match: 11. The CDR3 DNA is TGCAGCGTTTCAATCGGGACAGGGCCAAGTTCACCCCTCCACTTT. It yields the protein CSVSIGTGPSSPLHF.

Concerning this clonotype itself: The junction departs from germline at one end; a sequencing error may be responsible. The chain uses TRBV4-1 and TRBJ1-5; 8 nucleotides line up with TRBD1. This CDR3 contains 17 residues. In germline, CDR1 is MGHRA, CDR2 YSYEKL. CDR3 in amino acids: CANSQENLPGGNQPRHF. Here the CDR3 DNA reads TGCGCCAACAGCCAAGAAAATCTCCCAGGGGGCAATCAGCCCCGGCATTTT.

Points on this clonotype: The junction departs from germline at one end; a sequencing error may be responsible. The rearrangement uses TRBV28 and TRBJ1-4; tentative D call: TRBD1 (5 bases). Germline values: CDR1 MDHEN, CDR2 SYDVKM. The CDR3 totals 16 residues. The CDR3 loop reads CTSSLQTAPTNEKLFF. The CDR3 DNA follows: TGTACCAGCAGTCTTCAGACAGCACCAACTAATGAAAAACTGTTTTTT.

A remark on this clonotype: The conserved final phenylalanine or tryptophan is absent from the CDR3, which likely points to a read error. The rearrangement uses TRBV5-1 and TRBJ2-2; TRBD1 matches at 8 bases. The germline gives CDR1 SGHRS, CDR2 YFSETQ. V shed 6 bases and J 1 base; nucleotides not matched to a gene: 8. The CDR3 covers 16 residues. CDR3 nucleotides: TGCGCCAGCAACCCGGTCGGGACAGGGAACACCGGGGAGCTGTTTTCT. It codes for CASNPVGTGNTGELFS.

In the case of this clonotype: Here the CDR3 omits its conserved ending phenylalanine or tryptophan, so a read error is the likely source. The chain recombines TRBV6-2 or TRBV6-3 with TRBJ1-1; the match to TRBD1 covers 7 bases. CDR3 length equals 13 residues. The V gene's germline CDR1 is MNHEY and CDR2 SVGEGT. Unmatched junction bases numbered 3, after V lost 5 bases and J lost 3 bases. The CDR3 loop is CASSRQGYTEAFS. As DNA, the CDR3 is TGTGCCAGCAGTCGACAGGGTTACACTGAAGCTTTCTCG.

As for this clonotype: A much larger clone differs by one base, so this may be a read error. This chain connects TRBV7-9 to TRBJ2-1, with TRBD2 matching 9 bases. Germline loops: CDR1 SEHNR, CDR2 FQNEAQ (reference sequence). This CDR3 contains 15 residues. Written as DNA, the CDR3 is TGTGTCAGCAGCTTGCTAGCGGGACGGGTGAATGAGCAGTTCTTC. Translation: CVSSLLAGRVNEQFF.

Turning to this clonotype: The junction does not match germline at one end; this may be a read error. V and J are TRBV12-3 or TRBV12-4 and TRBJ2-2; 8 bases are shared with TRBD1. The CDR3 covers 16 residues. The CDR3 DNA is TGTGCCAGCAATTTAAAAGGGACAGGAAACACCGGAGAGCTGTTTTTT. Translated, it gives CASNLKGTGNTGELFF.

This rearrangement joins TRBV29-1 to TRBJ2-5; D is possibly TRBD1 (6 bases). The CDR3 spans 12 residues. V lost 8 bases and J lost 3, with 13 bases in between. CDR1 SQVTM and CDR2 ANQGSEA come from the germline V gene. CDR3 coding DNA: TGCAGCTATATGGACAGTGAAGAGACCCAGTACTTC. Translating gives CSYMDSEETQYF.

As to this clonotype: Mismatch with germline at one junction end may stem from a read error. J is TRBJ2-1 and V is TRBV29-1; 9 nucleotides agree with TRBD2. Germline V CDR1 and CDR2: SQVTM, ANQGSEA. The CDR3 totals 13 residues. The CDR3, as DNA: TGCAGCTCCGGGACTAGCAACTGGAGTGAGCAGTTCTTT. Protein sequence: CSSGTSNWSEQFF.

As to this clonotype: A much larger clone sits a single nucleotide away, making a read error possible. The chain recombines TRBV2 with TRBJ1-2, with 7 positions matching TRBD1. CDR1 and CDR2 from the germline V gene are SNHLY and FYNNEI. The CDR3 contains 14 residues. CDR3 in amino acids: CASSEAQGVDGYSF. Written as DNA, the CDR3 is TGTGCCAGCAGTGAAGCCCAGGGGGTAGATGGCTACAGCTTC.

Of note for this clonotype: A much larger clone lies a single base off, so this may be a read error. CDR3 bases: TGCTCCAGCAGCTTCACTAGCGGGACAGATACGCAGTATTTT. Its protein product is CSSSFTSGTDTQYF. V and J are TRBV5-1 and TRBJ2-3; 9 positions agree with TRBD2. Germline V lookup: CDR1 SGHRS, CDR2 YFSETQ. This CDR3 region has 14 residues.

On this clonotype: At one boundary the junction diverges from the germline segment, which might be a read error. V is TRBV6-1 and J is TRBJ2-7; D remains unclear. The germline CDR1 and CDR2 sequences are MNHNS and SASEGT. The CDR3 runs 14 residues. The DNA for the CDR3 is TGTGCCAACAGTGAACCCGAATTTTTATACGATCAGTACTTC. This sequence encodes CANSEPEFLYDQYF.

Note on this clonotype: This likely comes from a read error, as the CDR3 has no conserved phenylalanine or tryptophan at its end. The rearrangement joins TRBV6-1 to TRBJ2-7; 10 bases align to TRBD2. Germline CDR1 is MNHNS and CDR2 is SASEGT. V lost 1 base and J lost 4; bases outside the gene matches: 7. This CDR3 spans 16 amino acids. CDR3 region: CASSEVLTSGKYEQYL. The CDR3, as DNA: TGTGCCAGCAGTGAAGTACTAACTAGCGGGAAGTACGAGCAGTACCTC.

The rearrangement joins TRBV12-3 or TRBV12-4 to TRBJ2-5, with D possibly matching TRBD1 (6 bases). The CDR3 contains 14 residues. Trimming removed 4 bases at V and 5 bases at J, with 14 bases between. CDR3 loop: CASSSEPTGETQYF. Written as DNA, the CDR3 is TGTGCCAGCAGTTCAGAGCCTACAGGGGAGACCCAGTACTTC.